The next 25 T cell receptor beta chains were all read from a single sample in a study of blood T cell repertoires in COVID-19. Sequencing was performed with immunoSEQ multiplex PCR; in TCRdb, only in-frame clones are kept and a portion is missing. There are 200,000 to 250,000 clones in the sample; 80% to 85% occur only once, and over 15% lies in the top ten. The sequencing sample was made of peripheral blood. The receptor set was obtained from a woman aged 80 or older with active or convalescent COVID-19.

Of note for this clone: This CDR3 is also generated by other DNA sequences in the sample. The chain recombines TRBV7-9 with TRBJ1-4; TRBD1 is a possible D gene (5 bases). Per the germline V gene, CDR1 is SEHNR and CDR2 is FQNEAQ (reference sequence). This CDR3 spans 14 amino acids. V was shortened by 1 base and J by 6 bases, with 9 bases between the two germline ends. This chain's CDR3 is CASSLGQGDEKLFF. In nucleotides, the CDR3 is TGTGCCAGCAGCTTAGGGCAGGGCGATGAAAAACTGTTTTTT.

V usage is TRBV5-1 and J usage is TRBJ2-5, with D maybe TRBD1 (6 bases). CDR3 length equals 19 residues. CDR1 and CDR2 (germline): SGHRS, YFSETQ. With 5 bases removed from V and 0 bases from J, the gap between germline ends came to 26 bases. The CDR3 sequence: CASSKGVGLSEPHQETQYF. The CDR3 DNA is TGCGCCAGCAGTAAGGGGGTAGGCCTCTCGGAGCCCCACCAAGAGACCCAGTACTTC.

This clone came up a few times. The rearrangement uses TRBV5-1 and TRBJ2-5; D may be TRBD2 (5 bases). The V end was cut by 4 bases, the J end by 5 bases, with 15 bases between. CDR3 length equals 14 residues. The germline V gene encodes CDR1 SGHRS and CDR2 YFSETQ. CDR3 sequence: CASSPEAQWETQYF. The DNA for the CDR3 is TGCGCCAGCAGCCCGGAGGCTCAGTGGGAGACCCAGTACTTC.

The J gene is TRBJ1-4, the V gene TRBV19, with no clear D. Germline CDR1 and CDR2: LNHDA and SQIVND (reference sequence). V was clipped by 3 bases and J by 2 bases, with 7 bases between them. The CDR3 has 14 amino acids. The CDR3 region has the DNA TGTGCCAGTAGTATCACGGGGACTAATGAAAAACTGTTTTTT. This gives the protein CASSITGTNEKLFF. Looking up the rest from reference TRBV19 and TRBJ1-4 gives the full variable domain: DGGITQSPKYLFRKEGQNVTLSCEQNLNHDAMYWYRQDPGQGLRLIYYSQIVNDFQKGDIAEGYSVSREKKESFPLTVTSAQKNPTAFYLCASSITGTNEKLFFGSGTQLSVL.

This clone was counted between two and nine times. The V gene is TRBV4-1, the J gene TRBJ2-1; possible D gene TRBD1, 5 bases. Germline V CDR1 and CDR2: MGHRA, YSYEKL. This CDR3 contains 16 residues. V was pared by 6 bases and J by 8 bases, with 23 bases between. CDR3 region: CASSQGRAFLLDEQFF. CDR3 in DNA: TGCGCCAGCAGTCAGGGTAGGGCCTTCTTATTAGATGAGCAGTTCTTC.

The chain combines TRBV7-3 with TRBJ1-4; no clear D. Germline V gene sequence: CDR1 SGHTA, CDR2 FQGTGA. This CDR3 is built from 19 residues. With 5 bases removed from V and 2 bases from J, the gap between germline ends came to 24 bases. The CDR3 is CASSTREDPVVFTNEKLFF. DNA of the CDR3: TGTGCCAGCAGCACGAGGGAAGACCCCGTTGTATTTACTAATGAAAAACTGTTTTTT. Full variable domain (rest looked up from reference TRBV7-3 and TRBJ1-4): GAGVSQTPSNKVTEKGKYVELRCDPISGHTALYWYRQSLGQGPEFLIYFQGTGAADDSGLPNDRFFAVRPEGSVSTLKIQRTERGDSAVYLCASSTREDPVVFTNEKLFFGSGTQLSVL.

The chain links TRBV18 to TRBJ1-1; D perhaps matches TRBD1 (6 bases). This CDR3 has 13 amino acids. The V and J ends lost 4 bases and 8 bases respectively, with 14 bases between them. Germline CDR1 reads KGHSH; CDR2 reads LQKENI. CDR3 DNA sequence: TGTGCCAGCTCACTCGGGGACATGGCAGAAGCTTTCTTT. Encoded protein: CASSLGDMAEAFF.

This clone appeared a single time. V and J are TRBV12-5 and TRBJ1-1; 7 bases fit TRBD1. Germline V gene lookup returns CDR1 LGHNT and CDR2 FRNRAP. The CDR3 is 15 amino acids. The ends lost 1 base at V and 4 bases at J; junction bases unmatched: 6. CDR3 sequence (DNA): TGTGCTAGTGGTTTGGCCCGGGACAGTAGCACTGAAGCTTTCTTT. Its protein is CASGLARDSSTEAFF.

The chain combines TRBV5-4 with TRBJ2-6, with unresolved D. The CDR3 length is 15 residues. Germline CDR1 reads SGHNT; CDR2 reads YYREEE (reference sequence). Trimming removed 3 bases from V and 0 bases from J, with 7 bases in between. The CDR3 sequence: CASSSRSSGANVLTF. The CDR3 bases are TGTGCCAGCAGCTCACGGAGCTCTGGGGCCAACGTCCTGACTTTC.

The chain links TRBV30 to TRBJ1-2; the D gene is possibly TRBD1 (5 bases). Germline loops: CDR1 GTSNPN, CDR2 SVGIG (reference sequence). The CDR3 is 13 amino acids. Trimming shortened V by 4 bases and J by 7 bases, and 16 bases separated the two germline ends. CDR3 in DNA: TGTGCCTGGACCGCGGGACTCGTTGGTGGCTACACCTTC. This encodes CAWTAGLVGGYTF.

This clone was detected only a few times. The chain recombines TRBV6-5 with TRBJ1-6, with D hard to call. CDR1 and CDR2 (germline): MNHEY, SVGAGI. The germline V and J ends were trimmed by 4 bases and 10 bases, with 11 bases remaining between them. CDR3 length: 13 amino acids. The CDR3 sequence is CASSSRGGSPLHF. CDR3 sequence (DNA): TGTGCCAGCAGTTCCCGTGGCGGCTCACCCCTCCACTTT.

In its sample, this clone was seen once. The chain has TRBV19 and TRBJ2-3, with 8 bases aligning to TRBD1. The V segment lost 3 bases and the J segment 0 bases; nucleotides outside the gene matches: 5. The CDR3 has 16 amino acids. The germline CDR1 and CDR2 sequences are LNHDA and SQIVND (reference sequence). CDR3 DNA sequence: TGTGCCAGTAGTATTACCGGGACAGGAAGCACAGATACGCAGTATTTT. This translates into CASSITGTGSTDTQYF.

Only one count was recorded for this clone. The gene calls are TRBV11-1 and TRBJ2-7; D ambiguous. The CDR3 has 12 residues. Germline V gene data show CDR1 as SGHAT and CDR2 as FQDESV (reference sequence). V lost 5 bases and J 2 bases, leaving 7 bases between the germline ends. The CDR3 loop is CASSPDTYEQYF. The DNA for the CDR3 is TGTGCCAGCAGCCCAGACACCTACGAGCAGTACTTC. The full variable domain, in which reference TRBV11-1 and TRBJ2-7 provide the parts outside the CDR3, is EAEVAQSPRYKITEKSQAVAFWCDPISGHATLYWYRQILGQGPELLVQFQDESVVDDSQLPKDRFSAERLKGVDSTLKIQPAELGDSAMYLCASSPDTYEQYFGPGTRLTVT.

This chain connects TRBV7-6 to TRBJ2-3, with 12 nucleotides matching TRBD2. The J segment lost 5 bases and the V segment lost 4 bases, leaving 10 bases of the junction unmatched. Germline CDR1 is SGHVS and CDR2 is FNYEAQ. The CDR3 consists of 17 residues. DNA for the CDR3: TGTGCCAGCAGCTCGACTAGCGGGGGCCCCTGGGGAGATACGCAGTATTTT. Translation gives CASSSTSGGPWGDTQYF.

V is TRBV5-4 and J is TRBJ1-1; 9 bases line up with TRBD1. The CDR3 is 14 amino acids. Germline CDR1 and CDR2: SGHNT and YYREEE (reference sequence). V was pared by 5 bases and J by 5 bases, with 7 bases of the junction left unmatched. The CDR3 sequence: CASRRDREGTEAFF. CDR3 coding DNA: TGTGCCAGCAGGCGGGACAGGGAGGGGACTGAAGCTTTCTTT.

The rearrangement links TRBV5-1 to TRBJ2-3; D remains ambiguous. The germline gives CDR1 SGHRS, CDR2 YFSETQ. The germline V and J ends were trimmed by 0 bases and 2 bases, with 7 bases remaining between them. This CDR3 has 14 residues. The CDR3 region is CASSLVAHTDTQYF. DNA for the CDR3: TGCGCCAGCAGCTTGGTGGCCCACACAGATACGCAGTATTTT.

This clone has a handful of counts. The chain uses TRBV5-1 and TRBJ1-6; possibly TRBD1 for D (5 bases). Trimming stripped 4 bases from V and 7 bases from J, with 18 bases between. Germline V gives CDR1 SGHRS, CDR2 YFSETQ. The CDR3 totals 16 residues. CDR3 DNA: TGCGCCAGCAGCACCTGGACACAAGACCCGAATTCACCCCTCCACTTT. This codes for CASSTWTQDPNSPLHF.

The chain joins TRBV15 to TRBJ2-7, with a possible D match to TRBD1 (5 bases). Germline V lookup: CDR1 LNHNV, CDR2 YYDKDF (reference sequence). This CDR3 comprises 15 residues. V was pared by 1 base and J by 10 bases, with 20 bases between. The CDR3 nucleotides read TGTGCCACCAGCAGAGGTCTTGACAGTATCGGATCACAGTACTTC. This codes for CATSRGLDSIGSQYF.

This chain joins TRBV19 and TRBJ2-1; 11 bases line up with TRBD2. V shed 6 bases and J 4 bases; nucleotides not matched to a gene: 2. Germline CDR1 and CDR2: LNHDA and SQIVND (reference sequence). This CDR3 contains 14 residues. The CDR3 bases are TGTGCCAGTAGAAGACTAGCGGGGTACAATGAGCAGTTCTTC. Translation gives CASRRLAGYNEQFF.

This chain joins TRBV20-1 and TRBJ1-5, with D uncertain. Germline CDR1 is DFQATT and CDR2 is SNEGSKA (reference sequence). V dropped 3 bases and J dropped 3 bases, with 12 bases sitting between them. The CDR3 is made up of 14 amino acids. The CDR3 sequence is CSASSDFSNQPQHF. CDR3 sequence (DNA): TGCAGTGCTAGTAGCGACTTCTCCAATCAGCCCCAGCATTTT.

The chain couples TRBV6-1 to TRBJ2-3, with a tentative D call TRBD1 (5 bases). V lost 2 bases to trimming and J lost 1 base, with 28 bases between them. The CDR3 has 21 residues. Germline-derived CDR1 and CDR2 are MNHNS and SASEGT. DNA for the CDR3: TGTGCCAGCAGTGAATACCTCATTCGGACAAATCTATTGATTGGCACAGATACGCAGTATTTT. Amino acid sequence: CASSEYLIRTNLLIGTDTQYF.

This chain joins TRBV24-1 and TRBJ2-2; D might be TRBD1 (5 bases). With 5 bases removed from V and 0 bases from J, the gap between germline ends came to 12 bases. The CDR3 runs 16 residues. CDR1 and CDR2 (germline): KGHDR, SFDVKD. The chain's CDR3 is CATSVARGSNTGELFF. The CDR3 DNA follows: TGTGCCACCAGTGTGGCAAGGGGCTCGAACACCGGGGAGCTGTTTTTT.

The chain uses TRBV6-5 and TRBJ2-7; 11 bases are shared with TRBD2. The CDR3 is made up of 15 amino acids. J lost 6 bases, V lost 10 bases, and 14 bases had no gene match. Per the germline V gene, CDR1 is MNHEY and CDR2 is SVGAGI. This CDR3 is CAIGTGTSGGREQYF. CDR3 bases: TGTGCCATCGGGACTGGGACTAGCGGAGGTCGCGAGCAGTACTTC.

The chain combines TRBV6-2 or TRBV6-3 with TRBJ2-5; 9 nucleotides align to TRBD2. The junction had 9 bases not matched to a gene; V was cut back by 4 bases and J by 3 bases. The germline V gene has CDR1 MNHEY and CDR2 SVGEGT. CDR3 size: 16 residues. CDR3 DNA sequence: TGTGCCAGCAGTTTCTCCCGGGCGGGAGGGAAAGAGACCCAGTACTTC. Its translation is CASSFSRAGGKETQYF.

The CDR3 sequence: CASSPPSDRGDTQYF. Here the CDR3 DNA reads TGTGCCAGCTCACCACCGTCGGACAGGGGGGATACGCAGTATTTT. The chain joins TRBV18 to TRBJ2-3; 10 bases align to TRBD1. This CDR3 has 15 amino acids. The germline V gene encodes CDR1 KGHSH and CDR2 LQKENI. The V gene end was trimmed by 0 bases and the J gene end by 6 bases; junction bases not matched to a gene: 3.